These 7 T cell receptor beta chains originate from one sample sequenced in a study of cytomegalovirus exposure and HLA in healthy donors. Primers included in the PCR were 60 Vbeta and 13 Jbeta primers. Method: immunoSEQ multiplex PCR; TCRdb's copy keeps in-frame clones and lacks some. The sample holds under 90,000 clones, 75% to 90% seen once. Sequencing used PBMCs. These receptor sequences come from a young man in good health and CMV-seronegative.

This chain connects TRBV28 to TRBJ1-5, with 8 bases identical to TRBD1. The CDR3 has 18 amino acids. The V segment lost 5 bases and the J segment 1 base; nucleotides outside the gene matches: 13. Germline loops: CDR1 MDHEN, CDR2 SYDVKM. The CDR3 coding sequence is TGTGCCAGCAGTATCCGGACAGGGCGGAGGGTGAGCAATCAGCCCCAGCATTTT. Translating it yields CASSIRTGRRVSNQPQHF.

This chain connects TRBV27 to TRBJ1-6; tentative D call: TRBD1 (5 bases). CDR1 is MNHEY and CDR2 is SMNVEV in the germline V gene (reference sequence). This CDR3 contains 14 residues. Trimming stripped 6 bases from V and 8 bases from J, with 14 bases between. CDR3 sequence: CASRTDIQYSPLHF. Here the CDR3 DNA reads TGTGCCAGCAGGACAGACATCCAGTATTCACCCCTCCACTTT.

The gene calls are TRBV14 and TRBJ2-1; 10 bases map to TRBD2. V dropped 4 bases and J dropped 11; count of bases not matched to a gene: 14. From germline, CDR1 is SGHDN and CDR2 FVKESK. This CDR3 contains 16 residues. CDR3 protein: CASSLLGRLAGAQQFF. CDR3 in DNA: TGTGCCAGCAGCCTACTGGGGAGGCTAGCGGGAGCACAGCAGTTCTTC.

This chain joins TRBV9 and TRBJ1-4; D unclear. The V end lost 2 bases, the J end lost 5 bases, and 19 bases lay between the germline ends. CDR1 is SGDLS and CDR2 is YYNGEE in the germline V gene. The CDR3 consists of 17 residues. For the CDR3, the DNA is TGTGCCAGCAGCGTTTTTCTGGAGCGGCAGGTGAATGAAAAACTGTTTTTT. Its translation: CASSVFLERQVNEKLFF.

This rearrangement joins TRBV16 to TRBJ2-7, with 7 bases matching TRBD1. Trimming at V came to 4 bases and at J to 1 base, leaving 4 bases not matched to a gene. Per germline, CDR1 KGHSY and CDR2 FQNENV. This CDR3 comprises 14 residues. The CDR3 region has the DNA TGTGCCAGCAGCCTACAGGGGTATTCCTACGAGCAGTACTTC. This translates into CASSLQGYSYEQYF.

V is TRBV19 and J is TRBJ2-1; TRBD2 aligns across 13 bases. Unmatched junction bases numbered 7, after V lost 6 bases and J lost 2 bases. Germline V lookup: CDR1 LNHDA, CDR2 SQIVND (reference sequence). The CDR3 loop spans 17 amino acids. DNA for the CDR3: TGTGCCAGTAGCAGACAGGGACTAGCGGGAACCTACAATGAGCAGTTCTTC. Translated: CASSRQGLAGTYNEQFF.

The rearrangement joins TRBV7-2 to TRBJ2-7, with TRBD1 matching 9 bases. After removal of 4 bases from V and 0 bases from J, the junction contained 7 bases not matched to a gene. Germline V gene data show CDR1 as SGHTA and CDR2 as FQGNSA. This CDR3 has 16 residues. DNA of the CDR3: TGTGCCAGCAGCTCCCGCGGGACAGGGAACTCCTACGAGCAGTACTTC. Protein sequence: CASSSRGTGNSYEQYF.